These 16 T cell receptor beta chains were sequenced from one sample in a study of T cell responses to AZD1222 COVID-19 vaccine. The method was immunoSEQ multiplex PCR; TCRdb's version includes in-frame clones alone and lacks a portion of them. The sample has 99,000 or so clones, 88% seen once. Sequencing was performed on peripheral blood, taken on day 0 of AZD1222 vaccination. The receptor set was obtained from an adult in good health.

The rearrangement joins TRBV5-1 to TRBJ2-5; TRBD1 is a possible D gene (5 bases). Germline V gene lookup returns CDR1 SGHRS and CDR2 YFSETQ. The CDR3 covers 15 residues. The V gene lost 3 bases and the J gene lost 1 base, with 13 bases spanning the gap. The CDR3 nucleotides read TGCGCCAGCAGCTCCGAAGGACATACCCAAGAGACCCAGTACTTC. Protein: CASSSEGHTQETQYF.

The chain couples TRBV7-3 to TRBJ2-6, with TRBD1 matching 8 bases. CDR3 length: 16 amino acids. CDR1 and CDR2 from the germline V gene are SGHTA and FQGTGA. The V segment lost 7 bases and the J segment 4 bases; nucleotides outside the gene matches: 9. DNA of the CDR3: TGTGCCAGCACCCTTCAGGGGGCCCAAGGGGCCAACGTCCTGACTTTC. Encoded protein: CASTLQGAQGANVLTF.

The rearrangement links TRBV6-5 to TRBJ1-2; a weak D match, TRBD1 (5 bases). Trimming shortened V by 7 bases and J by 2 bases, and 11 bases separated the two germline ends. The CDR3 spans 13 residues. CDR1 is MNHEY and CDR2 is SVGAGI in the germline V gene. The CDR3 nucleotides read TGTGCCAGCACCGTGGGACGGAACTATGGCTACACCTTC. Translating gives CASTVGRNYGYTF.

The chain recombines TRBV4-2 with TRBJ1-2, with D unclear. CDR1 and CDR2 from the germline V gene are LGHNA and YNFKEQ. The CDR3 length is 14 residues. Trimming took 0 bases from V and 6 from J, leaving 11 bases between them. This CDR3 is CASSQDPLENGYTF. Here the CDR3 DNA reads TGTGCCAGCAGCCAAGATCCGTTAGAAAATGGCTACACCTTC.

This rearrangement joins TRBV2 to TRBJ1-1, with D perhaps matching TRBD1 (5 bases). This CDR3 has 14 amino acids. From germline, CDR1 is SNHLY and CDR2 FYNNEI. Trimming stripped 7 bases from V and 1 base from J, with 13 bases between. CDR3 sequence: CASKLTGPNTEAFF. CDR3 sequence (DNA): TGTGCCAGCAAACTCACAGGACCGAACACTGAAGCTTTCTTT.

The rearrangement joins TRBV18 to TRBJ1-1; TRBD1 aligns across 12 bases. Trimming took 3 bases from V and 8 from J; bases not matched to a gene: 7. Germline lookup yields CDR1 KGHSH and CDR2 LQKENI. The CDR3 runs 15 residues. DNA for the CDR3: TGTGCCAGCTCACCCGGGACAGGGGGCCGATCAGAAGCTTTCTTT. This encodes CASSPGTGGRSEAFF.

The CDR3 DNA follows: TGTGCCAGCAGCCGATTTATGAACACTGAAGCTTTCTTT. Translation gives CASSRFMNTEAFF. The chain employs TRBV7-7 and TRBJ1-1; D call uncertain. The germline V gene encodes CDR1 SSHAT and CDR2 FNYEAQ (reference sequence). This CDR3 contains 13 residues. Trimming cost V 5 bases and J 0 bases, with 7 bases left between them.

The chain links TRBV9 to TRBJ2-1, with 8 positions matching TRBD2. This CDR3 is 15 amino acids long. Germline values: CDR1 SGDLS, CDR2 YYNGEE. V trimming: 4 bases; J trimming: 6 bases; junction bases outside the gene matches: 9. This chain's CDR3 is CASSPSGGQPNEQFF. The CDR3 DNA is TGTGCCAGCAGCCCAAGCGGGGGCCAACCCAATGAGCAGTTCTTC. Based on the CDR3 plus reference TRBV9 and TRBJ2-1, the full variable domain is DSGVTQTPKHLITATGQRVTLRCSPRSGDLSVYWYQQSLDQGLQFLIQYYNGEERAKGNILERFSAQQFPDLHSELNLSSLELGDSALYFCASSPSGGQPNEQFFGPGTRLTVL.

The chain couples TRBV18 to TRBJ1-2; D gene ambiguous. Between the trimmed V and J ends, which lost 1 base and 8 bases, there was a span of 11 bases. This CDR3 is 13 amino acids long. Germline values: CDR1 KGHSH, CDR2 LQKENI. The CDR3 nucleotides are TGTGCCAGCTCACCACGGGCAGCGGGGGGCTACACCTTC. As protein: CASSPRAAGGYTF.

J is TRBJ1-1 and V is TRBV7-8, with D uncertain. Germline V CDR1 and CDR2: SGHVS, FQNEAQ. The length of the CDR3 is 13 residues. V was clipped by 1 base and J by 4 bases, with 7 bases between them. Here the CDR3 reads CASSLVKGTEAFF. The CDR3, as DNA: TGTGCCAGCAGCTTAGTTAAAGGCACTGAAGCTTTCTTT. The full variable domain, in which reference TRBV7-8 and TRBJ1-1 provide the parts outside the CDR3, is GAGVSQSPRYKVAKRGQDVALRCDPISGHVSLFWYQQALGQGPEFLTYFQNEAQLDKSGLPSDRFFAERPEGSVSTLKIQRTQQEDSAVYLCASSLVKGTEAFFGQGTRLTVV.

The CDR3 DNA follows: TGTGCCAGCAGTTTATATAGCAGGACCCAGCCCCAGCATTTT. This encodes CASSLYSRTQPQHF. V gene TRBV27 combines with J gene TRBJ1-5; D gene ambiguous. Germline CDR1 is MNHEY and CDR2 is SMNVEV (reference sequence). V was pared by 1 base and J by 7 bases, with 11 bases between. There are 14 residues in the CDR3.

The chain carries TRBV6-5 and TRBJ2-7, with 7 bases fitting TRBD2. J was trimmed by 3 bases and V by 0 bases; bases with no gene match: 5. The CDR3 has 15 amino acids. Germline V lookup: CDR1 MNHEY, CDR2 SVGAGI. The CDR3 protein is CASSYSTTSFYEQYF. The CDR3, as DNA: TGTGCCAGCAGTTACTCGACGACTAGCTTCTACGAGCAGTACTTC.

The V and J genes are TRBV9 and TRBJ2-3; 10 nucleotides agree with TRBD2. The length of the CDR3 is 16 residues. Trimming removed 4 bases from V and 2 bases from J; junction bases left unmatched: 7. Looked up from germline, CDR1 is SGDLS and CDR2 is YYNGEE. The CDR3 nucleotides are TGTGCCAGCAGCACCCAAGCGGGGGGGTCCACAGATACGCAGTATTTT. Translated, it gives CASSTQAGGSTDTQYF.

This chain links TRBV15 with TRBJ1-1; D gene unclear. The CDR3 sequence is 15 residues long. With 0 bases removed from V and 5 bases from J, the gap between germline ends came to 13 bases. Germline CDR1 is LNHNV and CDR2 is YYDKDF (reference sequence). The CDR3 region has the DNA TGTGCCACCAGCAGAGATAAGCGACGGTCAACTGAAGCTTTCTTT. Translated: CATSRDKRRSTEAFF.

The CDR3 is CASSLGTGGRARGEAFF. CDR3 nucleotides: TGTGCCAGCAGCTTAGGGACGGGGGGCAGGGCGAGGGGCGAAGCTTTCTTT. This rearrangement joins TRBV11-2 to TRBJ1-1; TRBD1 is a possible D gene (6 bases). Looked up from germline, CDR1 is SGHAT and CDR2 is FQNNGV. The CDR3 extends over 17 amino acids. V lost 1 base and J 8 bases, leaving 23 bases between the germline ends.

This clone has a single count. J is TRBJ2-4 and V is TRBV28; D gene uncertain. This CDR3 is built from 14 residues. The germline gives CDR1 MDHEN, CDR2 SYDVKM. Deletions cut 7 bases from V and 1 base from J, with 11 bases between. The CDR3 coding sequence is TGTGCCAGCACCGAACACCCGGCCAAAAACATTCAGTACTTC. Protein product: CASTEHPAKNIQYF.